Listed below are T cell receptor beta chains from one sample, sequenced in a study of cytomegalovirus exposure and HLA in healthy donors. Clones were sequenced by immunoSEQ multiplex PCR, and TCRdb holds only the in-frame ones, with some missing. Of more than 150,000 clones in the sample, roughly 85% are singletons; the top ten hold about 14%. The sample comprised PBMCs. The receptor source for this set is a man in his fifties in good health and CMV-seropositive. Both conserved end residues are part of each CDR3. D genes are given only for firm matches. Clone sizes are given selectively: once, few, many, or a class where the clone is expanded.

size,J,D,V,CDR3,DNA
-,TRBJ2-5,-,TRBV6-5,CASSRLEVKTQYF,TGTGCCAGCAGTCGCCTCGAGGTGAAGACCCAGTACTTC
-,TRBJ1-2,TRBD1,TRBV28,CASSERTGSYGYTF,TGTGCCAGTTCCGAGAGGACAGGGTCCTATGGCTACACCTTC
once,TRBJ2-2,-,TRBV6-5,CASSYRRAGELFF,TGTGCCAGCAGTTACCGCCGGGCCGGGGAGCTGTTTTTT
few,TRBJ1-2,-,TRBV7-2,CASTFAGTGYTF,TGTGCCAGCACCTTCGCGGGAACGGGCTACACCTTC
-,TRBJ1-4,TRBD1,TRBV4-1,CASSHLDRDATNEKLFF,TGCGCCAGCAGCCATCTCGACAGGGATGCAACTAATGAAAAACTGTTTTTT
-,TRBJ1-6,TRBD1,TRBV2,CASRDRFNSPLHF,TGTGCCAGCAGGGACAGGTTTAATTCACCCCTCCACTTT
-,TRBJ1-6,-,TRBV11-2,CASSPPQGGSPLHF,TGTGCCAGCAGCCCCCCACAGGGCGGTTCACCCCTCCACTTT
-,TRBJ2-2,-,TRBV5-5,CASSLAGGRNTGELFF,TGTGCCAGCAGCTTGGCTGGAGGGCGAAACACCGGGGAGCTGTTTTTT
-,TRBJ1-2,-,TRBV2,CASSGSSYGYTF,TGTGCCAGCAGCGGTTCCTCCTATGGCTACACCTTC
-,TRBJ1-6,TRBD1,TRBV27,CASSFLGQGTINSPLHF,TGTGCCAGCAGTTTCCTGGGACAGGGAACAATAAATTCACCCCTCCACTTT
few,TRBJ1-1,-,TRBV6-6,CASSQDSTEAFF,TGTGCCAGCAGCCAAGACAGCACTGAAGCTTTCTTT
-,TRBJ1-5,TRBD1,TRBV28,CASSFSTGHYSNQPQHF,TGTGCCAGCAGTTTTTCGACAGGGCATTATAGCAATCAGCCCCAGCATTTT
-,TRBJ2-3,TRBD2,TRBV30,CASGGITDTQYF,TGTGCCTCGGGGGGTATTACAGATACGCAGTATTTT
-,TRBJ1-2,-,TRBV5-8,CASSLAAGSVNYGYTF,TGTGCCAGCAGCTTGGCCGCAGGGTCGGTTAACTATGGCTACACCTTC
-,TRBJ1-4,-,TRBV6-5,CASSYGGRANEKLFF,TGTGCCAGCAGTTACGGGGGGAGGGCTAATGAAAAACTGTTTTTT
-,TRBJ2-7,TRBD1,TRBV7-6,CASSSGTGFYEQYF,TGTGCCAGCAGCTCCGGGACAGGATTCTACGAGCAGTACTTC
-,TRBJ2-3,TRBD2,TRBV5-8,CASSLGTSEGDTQYF,TGTGCCAGCAGCTTGGGGACTAGCGAAGGGGATACGCAGTATTTT
-,TRBJ1-4,TRBD1,TRBV5-6,CASSLGTGNAKLFF,TGTGCCAGCAGCCTCGGGACAGGGAATGCAAAACTGTTTTTT
-,TRBJ2-1,-,TRBV6-4,CASSLRGDRNEQFF,TGTGCCAGCAGTCTCAGGGGCGATCGCAATGAGCAGTTCTTC
once,TRBJ1-4,-,TRBV5-1,CASSLVPTAANEKLFF,TGCGCCAGCAGCTTGGTGCCCACGGCGGCTAATGAAAAACTGTTTTTT
-,TRBJ1-2,-,TRBV28,CASSLFTEPYGYTF,TGTGCCAGCAGTTTATTTACAGAGCCCTATGGCTACACCTTC
-,TRBJ2-1,-,TRBV11-3,CASSAYRSPYNEQFF,TGTGCCAGCAGCGCCTATCGTAGCCCCTACAATGAGCAGTTCTTC
-,TRBJ2-5,-,TRBV19,CASSIVFGGRSVETQYF,TGTGCCAGTAGTATAGTATTCGGAGGACGGTCGGTGGAGACCCAGTACTTC
once,TRBJ2-1,TRBD2,TRBV6-6,CASSYESGLGVNEQFF,TGTGCCAGCAGTTACGAGAGCGGACTAGGGGTCAATGAGCAGTTCTTC
-,TRBJ2-3,-,TRBV5-1,CASSLAGMAGPTDTQYF,TGCGCCAGCAGCTTGGCCGGCATGGCAGGGCCCACAGATACGCAGTATTTT
-,TRBJ1-2,-,TRBV28,CASCPGYNYGYTF,TGTGCCAGCTGCCCAGGTTACAACTATGGCTACACCTTC
-,TRBJ2-5,-,TRBV14,CASSQVQGIARGTQYF,TGTGCCAGCAGCCAAGTCCAGGGTATAGCAAGAGGGACCCAGTACTTC
few,TRBJ1-2,TRBD1,TRBV25-1,CASSESGGGDYGYTF,TGTGCCAGCAGTGAATCGGGAGGGGGCGACTATGGCTACACCTTC
-,TRBJ1-1,-,TRBV5-1,CASSLATPVAEAFF,TGCGCCAGCAGCTTGGCGACTCCTGTAGCTGAAGCTTTCTTT
-,TRBJ1-1,TRBD1,TRBV5-1,CASSLGQGAAEAFF,TGCGCCAGCAGCTTGGGACAGGGGGCCGCTGAAGCTTTCTTT
few,TRBJ2-3,-,TRBV18,CASSIGAGASTDTQYF,TGTGCCAGCTCGATAGGTGCGGGGGCCAGCACAGATACGCAGTATTTT
-,TRBJ2-1,-,TRBV2,CASSGTLVSEQFF,TGTGCCAGCAGTGGAACTTTAGTTTCTGAGCAGTTCTTC
-,TRBJ2-1,TRBD2,TRBV9,CASSARTSGGLIEQFF,TGTGCCAGCAGCGCCCGGACTAGCGGGGGGTTGATTGAGCAGTTCTTC
-,TRBJ1-2,-,TRBV28,CASRTTAVYGYTF,TGTGCCAGCAGGACTACTGCTGTATATGGCTACACCTTC
once,TRBJ1-4,TRBD1,TRBV6-1,CASKDRGREKLFF,TGTGCCAGCAAGGACAGGGGGCGTGAAAAACTGTTTTTT
-,TRBJ1-3,-,TRBV5-8,CASRITGTGNTIYF,TGTGCCAGCAGGATAACAGGGACTGGAAACACCATATATTTT
-,TRBJ1-2,-,TRBV5-8,CASSEFRGYGYTF,TGTGCCAGCAGCGAGTTCCGGGGGTATGGCTACACCTTC
-,TRBJ2-5,-,TRBV18,CASSPSYDGETQYF,TGTGCCAGCTCACCTTCTTATGACGGGGAGACCCAGTACTTC
once,TRBJ1-1,-,TRBV10-3,CAIRGRNTEAFF,TGTGCCATAAGAGGGAGAAACACTGAAGCTTTCTTT
-,TRBJ1-2,TRBD1,TRBV19,CASIGQGHYGYTF,TGTGCCAGTATCGGACAGGGGCACTATGGCTACACCTTC
-,TRBJ1-4,-,TRBV27,CASGARQANEKLFF,TGTGCCAGCGGAGCGAGACAGGCTAATGAAAAACTGTTTTTT
-,TRBJ1-5,-,TRBV2,CASSDRISNQPQHF,TGTGCCAGCAGTGACAGGATTAGCAATCAGCCCCAGCATTTT